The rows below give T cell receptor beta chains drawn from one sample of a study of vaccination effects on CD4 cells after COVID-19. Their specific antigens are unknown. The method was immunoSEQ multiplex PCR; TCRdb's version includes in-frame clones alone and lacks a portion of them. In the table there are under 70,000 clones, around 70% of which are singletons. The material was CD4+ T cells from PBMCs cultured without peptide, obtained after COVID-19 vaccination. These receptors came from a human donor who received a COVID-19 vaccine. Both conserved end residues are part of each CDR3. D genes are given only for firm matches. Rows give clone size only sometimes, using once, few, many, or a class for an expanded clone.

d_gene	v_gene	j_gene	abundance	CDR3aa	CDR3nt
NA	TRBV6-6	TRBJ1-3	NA	CASSYRVGRTGNTIYF	TGTGCCAGCAGTTACCGGGTGGGGAGGACTGGAAACACCATATATTTT
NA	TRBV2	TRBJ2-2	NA	CASSESRTENTGELFF	TGTGCCAGCAGTGAATCCCGGACAGAGAACACCGGGGAGCTGTTTTTT
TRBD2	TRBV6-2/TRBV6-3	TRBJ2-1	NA	CASSPHSGGTYNEQFF	TGTGCCAGCAGCCCCCATAGCGGGGGGACCTACAATGAGCAGTTCTTC
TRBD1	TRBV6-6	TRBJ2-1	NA	CASSSTGTGVNEQFF	TGTGCCAGCAGTTCCACCGGGACAGGGGTTAATGAGCAGTTCTTC
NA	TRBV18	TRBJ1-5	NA	CASSPAGVYSNQPQHF	TGTGCCAGCTCACCGGCAGGGGTTTATAGCAATCAGCCCCAGCATTTT
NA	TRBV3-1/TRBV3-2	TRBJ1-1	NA	CASSRLGGDTEAFF	TGTGCCAGCAGCCGCCTTGGAGGGGACACTGAAGCTTTCTTT
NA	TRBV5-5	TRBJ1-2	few	CASSPHSWANYGYTF	TGTGCCAGCAGCCCCCACAGTTGGGCTAACTATGGCTACACCTTC
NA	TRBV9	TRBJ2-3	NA	CASSGGRQVRTDTQYF	TGTGCCAGCAGCGGAGGGAGGCAGGTCCGCACAGATACGCAGTATTTT
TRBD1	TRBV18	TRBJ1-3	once	CASSPRDSGNTIYF	TGTGCCAGCTCACCCCGGGACAGCGGAAACACCATATATTTT
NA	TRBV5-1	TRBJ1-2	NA	CASSVQDTGDGYTF	TGCGCCAGCAGCGTCCAGGACACGGGGGATGGCTACACCTTC
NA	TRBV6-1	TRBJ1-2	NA	CASSEQGSYGYTF	TGTGCCAGCAGTGAACAGGGGTCCTATGGCTACACCTTC
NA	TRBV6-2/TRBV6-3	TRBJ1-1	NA	CASSYYRTSNTEAFF	TGTGCCAGCAGTTACTACAGGACATCGAACACTGAAGCTTTCTTT
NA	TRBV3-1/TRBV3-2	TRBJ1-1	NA	CASSHLNRGYGTEAFF	TGTGCCAGCAGCCACCTTAATCGGGGCTACGGCACTGAAGCTTTCTTT
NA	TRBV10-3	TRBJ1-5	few	CAISEPANQPQHF	TGTGCCATCAGTGAGCCAGCTAATCAGCCCCAGCATTTT
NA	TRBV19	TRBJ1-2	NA	CASTKGGTNYGYTF	TGTGCCAGCACCAAGGGGGGTACTAACTATGGCTACACCTTC
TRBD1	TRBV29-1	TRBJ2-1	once	CSVPRDRDTFTSYNEQFF	TGCAGCGTTCCCCGGGACAGGGACACATTTACCTCCTACAATGAGCAGTTCTTC
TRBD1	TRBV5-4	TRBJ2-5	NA	CASSSGTGDQETQYF	TGTGCCAGCAGCTCCGGGACAGGGGACCAAGAGACCCAGTACTTC
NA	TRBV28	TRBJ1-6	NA	CASSFRTGTGNSPLHF	TGTGCCAGCAGTTTTAGAACAGGGACTGGGAATTCACCCCTCCACTTT
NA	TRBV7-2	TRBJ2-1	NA	CASSSSPWGGEQFF	TGTGCCAGCAGCTCCTCCCCCTGGGGTGGTGAGCAGTTCTTC
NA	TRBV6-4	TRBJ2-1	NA	CASSIQWGSEQFF	TGTGCCAGCAGTATCCAATGGGGGAGCGAGCAGTTCTTC
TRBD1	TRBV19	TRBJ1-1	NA	CAISSTGLGAEAFF	TGTGCCATTTCGTCGACAGGGCTTGGGGCCGAAGCTTTCTTT
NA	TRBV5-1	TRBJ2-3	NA	CASSPRQAGTDTQYF	TGCGCCAGCAGCCCTCGGCAGGCCGGCACAGATACGCAGTATTTT
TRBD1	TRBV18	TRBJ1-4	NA	CASSFRQGPNEKLFF	TGTGCCAGCTCATTCCGACAGGGGCCTAATGAAAAACTGTTTTTT
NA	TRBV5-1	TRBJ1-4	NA	CASSLRGYDEKLFF	TGCGCCAGCAGCTTGCGAGGGTACGATGAAAAACTGTTTTTT
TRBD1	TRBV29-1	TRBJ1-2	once	CSASRDSNYGYTF	TGCAGCGCTTCACGGGACAGTAACTATGGCTACACCTTC
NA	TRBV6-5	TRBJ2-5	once	CASKNRAGGTQYF	TGTGCCAGCAAGAACAGGGCGGGCGGGACCCAGTACTTC
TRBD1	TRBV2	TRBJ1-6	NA	CASSSDRDNSPLHF	TGTGCCAGCAGTTCCGACAGGGATAATTCACCCCTCCACTTT
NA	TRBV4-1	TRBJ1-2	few	CASSQVAGWVDYGYTF	TGCGCCAGCAGCCAAGTAGCGGGCTGGGTTGACTATGGCTACACCTTC
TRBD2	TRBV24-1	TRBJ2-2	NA	CATSDLRQGGTGELFF	TGTGCCACCAGTGATTTGCGCCAGGGAGGGACCGGGGAGCTGTTTTTT
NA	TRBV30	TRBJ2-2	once	CALRLATGELFF	TGTGCCCTACGACTCGCGACCGGGGAGCTGTTTTTT
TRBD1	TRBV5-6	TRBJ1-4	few	CASNRDRGEKLFF	TGTGCCAGCAACCGGGACAGGGGCGAAAAACTGTTTTTT
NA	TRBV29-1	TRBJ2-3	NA	CTTSAGSTTTDTQYF	TGCACCACTTCTGCGGGGAGCACAACCACAGATACGCAGTATTTT
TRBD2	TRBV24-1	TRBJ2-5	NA	CATSDANHRTSGGQETQYF	TGTGCCACCAGTGATGCAAACCATCGGACTAGCGGGGGCCAAGAGACCCAGTACTTC
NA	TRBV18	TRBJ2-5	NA	CASSPYGETQYF	TGTGCCAGCTCACCTTACGGGGAGACCCAGTACTTC
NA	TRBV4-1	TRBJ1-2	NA	CASSPAVGVPTYGYTF	TGCGCCAGCAGCCCTGCGGTCGGGGTCCCTACCTATGGCTACACCTTC
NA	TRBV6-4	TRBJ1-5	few	CASSDSIGNQPQHF	TGTGCCAGCAGTGACTCGATCGGGAATCAGCCCCAGCATTTT
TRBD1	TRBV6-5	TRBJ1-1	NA	CASRTTGAGTEAFF	TGTGCCAGCAGAACTACAGGGGCCGGCACTGAAGCTTTCTTT
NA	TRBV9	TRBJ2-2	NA	CASSVYRNSNTGELFF	TGTGCCAGCAGCGTGTACCGCAACTCGAACACCGGGGAGCTGTTTTTT
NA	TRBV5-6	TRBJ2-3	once	CASSLGGDTQYF	TGTGCCAGCAGCTTGGGGGGAGATACGCAGTATTTT
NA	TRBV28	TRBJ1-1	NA	CASSTGHSMNTEAFF	TGTGCCAGCAGCACGGGACATTCGATGAACACTGAAGCTTTCTTT
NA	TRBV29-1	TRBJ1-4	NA	CSARRAVDEKLFF	TGCAGCGCCAGAAGGGCAGTTGATGAAAAACTGTTTTTT
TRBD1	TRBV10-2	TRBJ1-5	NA	CAREGQDSNQPQHF	TGCGCCAGGGAAGGACAGGATAGCAATCAGCCCCAGCATTTT
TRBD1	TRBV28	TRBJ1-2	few	CASRGQGIKGYTF	TGTGCCAGCAGGGGACAGGGGATTAAGGGCTACACCTTC
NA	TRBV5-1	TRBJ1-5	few	CASSLYGGNDQPQHF	TGCGCCAGCAGCTTGTATGGGGGAAATGATCAGCCCCAGCATTTT
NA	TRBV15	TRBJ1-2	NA	CATSREQGFGGYTF	TGTGCCACCAGCAGGGAACAGGGATTCGGTGGCTACACCTTC